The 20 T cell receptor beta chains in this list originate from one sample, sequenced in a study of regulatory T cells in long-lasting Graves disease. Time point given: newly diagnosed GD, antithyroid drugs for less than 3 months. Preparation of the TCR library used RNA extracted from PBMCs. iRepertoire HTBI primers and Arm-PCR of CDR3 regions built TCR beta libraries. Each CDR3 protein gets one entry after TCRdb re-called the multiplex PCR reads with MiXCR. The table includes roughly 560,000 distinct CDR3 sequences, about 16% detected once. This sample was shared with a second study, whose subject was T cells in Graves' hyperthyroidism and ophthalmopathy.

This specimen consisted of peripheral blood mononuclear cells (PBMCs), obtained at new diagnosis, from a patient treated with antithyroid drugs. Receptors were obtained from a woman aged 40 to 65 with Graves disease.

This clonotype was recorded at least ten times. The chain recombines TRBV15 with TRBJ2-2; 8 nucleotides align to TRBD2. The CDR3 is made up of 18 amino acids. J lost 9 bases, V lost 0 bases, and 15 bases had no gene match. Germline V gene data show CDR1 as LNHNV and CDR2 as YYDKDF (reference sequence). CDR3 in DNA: TGTGCCACCAGCAGAGATCGTGGGACTAGGAGGTGGGAGAGGGAGCTGTTTTTT. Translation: CATSRDRGTRRWERELFF. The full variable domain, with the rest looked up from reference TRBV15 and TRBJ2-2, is DAMVIQNPRYQVTQFGKPVTLSCSQTLNHNVMYWYQQKSSQAPKLLFHYYDKDFNNEADTPDNFQSRRPNTSFCFLDIRSPGLGDTAMYLCATSRDRGTRRWERELFFGEGSRLTVL.

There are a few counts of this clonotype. The CDR3 protein is CASSLVGGQGPNGYTF. The CDR3 nucleotides are TGTGCCAGCAGCTTAGTCGGCGGGCAGGGGCCCAATGGCTACACCTTC. This sequence joins TRBV11-2 and TRBJ1-2; TRBD1 is a possible D gene (6 bases). V lost 1 base to trimming and J lost 6 bases, with 18 bases between them. There are 16 residues in the CDR3. Germline-derived CDR1 and CDR2 are SGHAT and FQNNGV.

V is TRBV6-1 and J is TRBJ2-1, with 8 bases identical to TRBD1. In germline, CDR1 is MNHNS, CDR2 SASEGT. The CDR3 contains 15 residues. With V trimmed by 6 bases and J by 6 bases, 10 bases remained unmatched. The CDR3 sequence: CASRPWGQEGNEQFF. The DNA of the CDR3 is TGTGCCAGCAGACCCTGGGGACAGGAAGGCAATGAGCAGTTCTTC.

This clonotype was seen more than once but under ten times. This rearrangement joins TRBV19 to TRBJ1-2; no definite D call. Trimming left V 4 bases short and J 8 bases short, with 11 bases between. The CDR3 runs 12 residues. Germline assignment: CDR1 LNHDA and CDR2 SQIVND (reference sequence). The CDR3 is CASSNDVGGYTF. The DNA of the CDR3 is TGTGCCAGTAGTAACGACGTGGGGGGCTACACCTTC.

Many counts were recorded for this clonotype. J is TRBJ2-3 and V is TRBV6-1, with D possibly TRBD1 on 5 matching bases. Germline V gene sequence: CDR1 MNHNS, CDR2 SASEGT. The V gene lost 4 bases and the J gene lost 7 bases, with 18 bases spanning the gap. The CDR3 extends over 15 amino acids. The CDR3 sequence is CASSAITGDRYTQYF. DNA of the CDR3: TGTGCCAGCAGTGCAATAACAGGTGACCGGTATACGCAGTATTTT.

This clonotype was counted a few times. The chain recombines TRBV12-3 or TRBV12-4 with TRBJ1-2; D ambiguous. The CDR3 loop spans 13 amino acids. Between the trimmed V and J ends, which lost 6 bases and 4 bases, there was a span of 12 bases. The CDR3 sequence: CASSPGRAYGYTF. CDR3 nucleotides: TGTGCCAGCAGCCCCGGCCGGGCCTATGGCTACACCTTC.

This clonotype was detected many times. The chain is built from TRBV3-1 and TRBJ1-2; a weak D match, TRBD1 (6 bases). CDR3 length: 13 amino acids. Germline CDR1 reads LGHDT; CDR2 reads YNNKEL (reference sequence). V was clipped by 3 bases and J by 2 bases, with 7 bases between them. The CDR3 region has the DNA TGTGCCAGCAGCCAGCAGGGGAACTATGGCTACACCTTC. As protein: CASSQQGNYGYTF. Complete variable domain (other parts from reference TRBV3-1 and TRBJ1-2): DTAVSQTPKYLVTQMGNDKSIKCEQNLGHDTMYWYKQDSKKFLKIMFSYNNKELIINETVPNRFSPKSPDKAHLNLHINSLELGDSAVYFCASSQQGNYGYTFGSGTRLTVV.

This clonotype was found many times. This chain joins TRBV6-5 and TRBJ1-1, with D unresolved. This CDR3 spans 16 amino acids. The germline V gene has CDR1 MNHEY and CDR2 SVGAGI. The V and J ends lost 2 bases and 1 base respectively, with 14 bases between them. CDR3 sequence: CASSYLSLGGNTEAFF. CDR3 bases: TGTGCCAGCAGTTACCTTTCTCTTGGCGGGAACACTGAAGCTTTCTTT.

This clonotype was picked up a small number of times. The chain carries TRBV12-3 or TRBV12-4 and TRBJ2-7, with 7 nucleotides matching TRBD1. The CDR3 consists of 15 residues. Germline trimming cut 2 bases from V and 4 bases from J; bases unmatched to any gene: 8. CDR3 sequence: CASSLQGRGPYEQYF. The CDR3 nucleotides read TGTGCCAGCAGTTTACAGGGAAGGGGGCCTTACGAGCAGTACTTC.

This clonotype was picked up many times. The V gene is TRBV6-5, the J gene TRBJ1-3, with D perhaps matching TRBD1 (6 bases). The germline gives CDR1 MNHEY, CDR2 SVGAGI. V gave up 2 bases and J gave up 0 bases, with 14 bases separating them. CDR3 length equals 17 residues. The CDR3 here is CASSYGGTGSSGNTIYF. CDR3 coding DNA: TGTGCCAGCAGTTACGGGGGAACAGGGAGCTCTGGAAACACCATATATTTT.

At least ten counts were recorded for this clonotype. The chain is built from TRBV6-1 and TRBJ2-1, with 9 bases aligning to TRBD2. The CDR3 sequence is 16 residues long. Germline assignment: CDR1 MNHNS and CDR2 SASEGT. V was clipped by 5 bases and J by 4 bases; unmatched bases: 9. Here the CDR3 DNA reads TGTGCCAGCAGTACGACCGAGCGGGGGGCGTACAATGAGCAGTTCTTC. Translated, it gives CASSTTERGAYNEQFF.

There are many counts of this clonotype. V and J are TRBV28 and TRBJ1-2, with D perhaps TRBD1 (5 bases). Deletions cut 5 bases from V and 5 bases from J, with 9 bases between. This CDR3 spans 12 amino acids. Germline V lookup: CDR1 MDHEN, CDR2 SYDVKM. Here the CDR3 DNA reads TGTGCCAGCAGTGGCCCAGGGTATGGCTACACCTTC. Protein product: CASSGPGYGYTF.

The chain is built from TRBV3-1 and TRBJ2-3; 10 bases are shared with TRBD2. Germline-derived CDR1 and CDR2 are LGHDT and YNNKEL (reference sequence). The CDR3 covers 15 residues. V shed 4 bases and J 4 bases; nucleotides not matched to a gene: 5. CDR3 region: CASSPERGGSDTQYF. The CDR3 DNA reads TGTGCCAGCAGCCCAGAGCGGGGGGGCTCAGATACGCAGTATTTT.

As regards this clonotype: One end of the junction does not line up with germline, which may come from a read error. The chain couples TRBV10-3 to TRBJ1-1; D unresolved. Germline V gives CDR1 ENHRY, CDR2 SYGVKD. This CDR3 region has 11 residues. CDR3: CASSGGTWAFF. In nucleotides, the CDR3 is TGTGCCAGCAGTGGAGGCACCTGGGCTTTCTTT.

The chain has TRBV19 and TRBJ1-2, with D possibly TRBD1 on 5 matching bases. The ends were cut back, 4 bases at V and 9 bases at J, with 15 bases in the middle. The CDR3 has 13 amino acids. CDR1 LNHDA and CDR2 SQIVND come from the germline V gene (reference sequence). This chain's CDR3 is CASSRAGQKSYTF. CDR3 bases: TGTGCCAGTAGTAGGGCAGGGCAGAAAAGCTACACCTTC.

CDR3 sequence: CSVGGAGGLWAFF. Written as DNA, the CDR3 is TGCAGCGTTGGGGGCGCCGGGGGACTGTGGGCTTTCTTT. The chain links TRBV29-1 to TRBJ1-1; D is perhaps TRBD1 (5 bases). Per the germline V gene, CDR1 is SQVTM and CDR2 is ANQGSEA. V shed 4 bases and J shed 11 bases, with 20 bases lying between them. The CDR3 loop spans 13 amino acids.

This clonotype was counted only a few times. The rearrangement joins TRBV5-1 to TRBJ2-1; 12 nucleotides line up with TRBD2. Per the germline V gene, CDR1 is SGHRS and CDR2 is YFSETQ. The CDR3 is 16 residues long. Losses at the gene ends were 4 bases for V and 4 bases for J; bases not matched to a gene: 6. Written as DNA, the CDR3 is TGCGCCAGCAGCCATAGACTAGCGGGGGCGTACAATGAGCAGTTCTTC. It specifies CASSHRLAGAYNEQFF.

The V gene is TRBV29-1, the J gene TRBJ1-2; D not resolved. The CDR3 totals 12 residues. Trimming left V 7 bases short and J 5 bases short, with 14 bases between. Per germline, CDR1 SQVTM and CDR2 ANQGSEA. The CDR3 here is CSAIDTVYGYTF. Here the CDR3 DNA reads TGCAGCGCTATCGACACCGTATATGGCTACACCTTC.

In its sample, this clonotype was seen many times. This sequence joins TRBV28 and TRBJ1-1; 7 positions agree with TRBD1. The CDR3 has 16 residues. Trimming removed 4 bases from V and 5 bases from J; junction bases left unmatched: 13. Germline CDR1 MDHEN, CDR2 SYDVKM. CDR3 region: CASSSDLRGLRTEAFF. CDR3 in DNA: TGTGCCAGCAGTTCCGATCTTAGGGGGCTAAGAACTGAAGCTTTCTTT.

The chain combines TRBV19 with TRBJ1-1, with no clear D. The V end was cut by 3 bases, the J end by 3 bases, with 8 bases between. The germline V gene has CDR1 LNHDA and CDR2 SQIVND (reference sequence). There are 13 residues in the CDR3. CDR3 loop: CASSMSRHTEAFF. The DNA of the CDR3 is TGTGCCAGTAGTATGTCCCGGCACACTGAAGCTTTCTTT.